Reported below is one T cell receptor (beta chain). Germline assignment: CDR1 MDHEN and CDR2 SYDVKM. Trimming shortened V by 3 bases and J by 1 base, and 10 bases separated the two germline ends. CDR3 size: 15 residues. These data originate in a study of blood T cell repertoires in COVID-19. Study as a whole: PBMCs, B-cell-depleted T cells, or T cells were the source of the cDNA or gDNA that made up the material.

This table comes from immunoSEQ multiplex PCR, and its TCRdb copy is limited to in-frame clones, with some not included. The sample has roughly 100,000 clones, approximately 80% seen once; the top ten hold 2.5% to 3.5%. This clonotype originated in a woman older than 75 with active or convalescent COVID-19. This chain links TRBV28 with TRBJ1-3; D remains ambiguous. The specimen sequenced was peripheral blood. This CDR3 is CASSFEGWSGNTIYF. For the CDR3, the DNA is TGTGCCAGCAGTTTCGAGGGTTGGTCTGGAAACACCATATATTTT.